Below are 17 T cell receptor beta chains sequenced from a single sample in a study of CXCR3-negative and CXCR3-positive naive CD8 T cells (dated by TCRdb to about 2019). The listed sequencing device is NextSeq 550. The Human TCR Profiling Kit (MiLaboratory) was used to prepare UMI-labeled 5' RACE TRB cDNA libraries. After TCRdb reprocessed the reads, each CDR3 protein sequence was kept as one row, without DNA. The record for this sample contains 130,000 or so distinct CDR3 sequences. The ten largest clones add up to 0.45% to 0.55% of the sample. The sequenced sample consisted of naive CXCR3- CD8+ T cells from blood. The cell subset or site label, as the study defines it: CD45RO-CCR7+CD27+CD95- naive CD8+ T cells lacking CXCR3 (TNR3-). These receptors came from a human donor in good health. Some clones in this sample may be carry-over from other donors' samples.

The chain couples TRBV28 to TRBJ1-2. The CDR3 length is 13 residues. Germline V gene lookup returns CDR1 MDHEN and CDR2 SYDVKM. Here the CDR3 reads CASSLTLNYGYTF.

The chain joins TRBV2 to TRBJ2-3; with no DNA, the TCRdb D assignment of TRBD2 cannot be verified. Per the germline V gene, CDR1 is SNHLY and CDR2 is FYNNEI. The CDR3 covers 17 residues. CDR3: CASRLAGGRGDGDTQYF.

CDR3 in amino acids: CSARDPGVNTEAFF. The chain has TRBV20-1 and TRBJ1-1. This CDR3 region has 14 residues. The germline CDR1 and CDR2 sequences are DFQATT and SNEGSKA (reference sequence).

This rearrangement joins TRBV6-1 to TRBJ2-3; the D gene TCRdb calls, TRBD1, cannot be checked with no DNA. The CDR3 is 15 amino acids. Germline V CDR1 and CDR2: MNHNS, SASEGT. The CDR3 spells CASSEGQVPTDTQYF.

The J gene is TRBJ2-1, the V gene TRBV7-9; TCRdb outputs TRBD1, but without DNA this stays unchecked. Germline lookup yields CDR1 SEHNR and CDR2 FQNEAQ (reference sequence). This CDR3 is built from 13 residues. The CDR3 spells CASSQGAGTEQFF.

The chain recombines TRBV6-5 with TRBJ2-1; no DNA is available, so the TRBD1 call from TCRdb remains unchecked. Germline V CDR1 and CDR2: MNHEY, SVGAGI. The CDR3 runs 11 residues. The CDR3 here is CASWVGEEQFF.

The chain is built from TRBV7-7 and TRBJ2-7; without DNA, the TCRdb call of TRBD1 cannot be checked. This CDR3 has 14 residues. In germline, CDR1 is SSHAT, CDR2 FNYEAQ (reference sequence). This CDR3 reads CASSLVGTDGEQYF.

This rearrangement joins TRBV7-9 to TRBJ2-3; TCRdb outputs TRBD2, but without DNA this stays unchecked. The CDR3 has 16 amino acids. Looked up from germline, CDR1 is SEHNR and CDR2 is FQNEAQ (reference sequence). The CDR3 spells CASSYRTRDPTDTQYF.

The chain joins TRBV9 to TRBJ2-2. Germline assignment: CDR1 SGDLS and CDR2 YYNGEE. The CDR3 totals 15 residues. CDR3 in amino acids: CASSASGSWTGELFF.

V is TRBV5-1 and J is TRBJ2-2. Germline V CDR1 and CDR2: SGHRS, YFSETQ. The CDR3 has 16 amino acids. CDR3 loop: CASSLVGSLSSGELFF.

The genes are TRBV3-1 and TRBJ2-2; checking the TCRdb D call of TRBD1 is not possible without DNA. The CDR3 is 18 amino acids. Germline V gene data show CDR1 as LGHDT and CDR2 as YNNKEL (reference sequence). CDR3 amino acids: CASSFSQGERRGTGELFF.

The chain links TRBV20-1 to TRBJ2-4. Germline assignment: CDR1 DFQATT and CDR2 SNEGSKA (reference sequence). The CDR3 runs 15 residues. The chain's CDR3 is CSARDLGRTGNIQYF.

This chain uses TRBV9 with TRBJ2-1; TCRdb lists TRBD2, though no DNA is available to test this call. Germline V gene sequence: CDR1 SGDLS, CDR2 YYNGEE. The CDR3 extends over 15 amino acids. This chain's CDR3 is CASSTLAGPLGEQFF. The whole variable domain, filled in from reference TRBV9 and TRBJ2-1, reads DSGVTQTPKHLITATGQRVTLRCSPRSGDLSVYWYQQSLDQGLQFLIQYYNGEERAKGNILERFSAQQFPDLHSELNLSSLELGDSALYFCASSTLAGPLGEQFFGPGTRLTVL.

The V gene is TRBV28, the J gene TRBJ1-1. The germline gives CDR1 MDHEN, CDR2 SYDVKM. The CDR3 covers 13 residues. This CDR3 reads CASSLSERTEAFF.

The chain recombines TRBV28 with TRBJ1-2; TCRdb's D call, TRBD1, is unchecked because there is no DNA. This CDR3 is 13 amino acids long. From germline, CDR1 is MDHEN and CDR2 SYDVKM. The CDR3 loop reads CASRDRGNYGYTF.

The V gene is TRBV29-1, the J gene TRBJ2-7. The germline gives CDR1 SQVTM, CDR2 ANQGSEA. The CDR3 consists of 13 residues. The CDR3 here is CSAVPGSSYEQYF.

This sequence joins TRBV28 and TRBJ2-7; TCRdb names TRBD2, which stays unverified in the absence of DNA. The CDR3 has 14 amino acids. CDR1 is MDHEN, CDR2 SYDVKM, per germline. The CDR3 spells CASSFFGLTYEQYF.